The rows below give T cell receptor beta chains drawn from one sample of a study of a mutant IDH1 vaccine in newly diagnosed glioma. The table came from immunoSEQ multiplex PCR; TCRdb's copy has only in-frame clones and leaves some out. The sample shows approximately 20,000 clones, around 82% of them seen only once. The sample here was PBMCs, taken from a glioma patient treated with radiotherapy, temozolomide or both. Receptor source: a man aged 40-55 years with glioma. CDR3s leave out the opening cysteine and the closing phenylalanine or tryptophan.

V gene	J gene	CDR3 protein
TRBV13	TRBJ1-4	ASSFQGDEKLF
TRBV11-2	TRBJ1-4	ASSLEAGGDEKLF
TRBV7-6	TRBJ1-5	ASSLQDNQPQH
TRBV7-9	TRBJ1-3	ASSSGTVIY
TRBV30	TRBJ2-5	AWDGGVKETQY
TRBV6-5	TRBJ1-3	ASSPTYAGNTIY
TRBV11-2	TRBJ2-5	ASRSQGLAGRY
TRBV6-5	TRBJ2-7	ASYKTSSYEQY
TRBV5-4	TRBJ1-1	ASSLAAGRAF
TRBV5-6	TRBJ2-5	ASSLGTSTKKETQY
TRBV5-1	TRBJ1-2	ASSLTGQNGYT
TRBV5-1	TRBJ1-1	ASSRPDRNTEAF
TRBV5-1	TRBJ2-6	ASRERLAGANVLT
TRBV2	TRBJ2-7	ASSASNYEQY
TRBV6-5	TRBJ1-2	ASSSPGQGSYGYT
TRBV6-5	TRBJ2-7	ASKKATSKHYEQY
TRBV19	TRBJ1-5	ASSAEIEPQH
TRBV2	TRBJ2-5	ASSEFAENQETQY
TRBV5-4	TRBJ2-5	ASSPQRGAIQETQY
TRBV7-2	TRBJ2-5	ASSLTGGGETQY
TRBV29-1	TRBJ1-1	SVERAMNTEAF
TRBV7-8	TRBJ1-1	ASTSPDRDRGTEAF
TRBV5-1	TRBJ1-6	ASSSQAPGNSPLH
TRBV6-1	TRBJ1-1	ASSEGLNTEAF
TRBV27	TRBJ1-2	ASSSQGAHGYT
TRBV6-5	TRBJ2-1	ASSFGAGGDNEQF
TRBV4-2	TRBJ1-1	ASSPVRQGNTEAF
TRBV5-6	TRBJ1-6	ASSGGTGLNSPLH
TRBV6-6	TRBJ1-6	ASRNSGGKVNSPLH
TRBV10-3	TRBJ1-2	AISRYPGLRSDYGYT
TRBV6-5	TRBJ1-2	ASSYTGTANYGYA
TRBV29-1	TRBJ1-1	SGGQGSDTEAF
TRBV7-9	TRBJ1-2	ASSPAGYYGYT
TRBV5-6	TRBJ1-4	ASSLAAAATNEKLF
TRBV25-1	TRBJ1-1	ASSEGQGLNTEAF
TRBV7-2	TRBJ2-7	ASSPTSNGEQY
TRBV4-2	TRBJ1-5	ASSRIHSNQPQH
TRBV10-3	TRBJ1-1	AISPAGNTEAF
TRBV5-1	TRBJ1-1	ASSPDRGGTEAF
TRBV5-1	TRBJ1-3	ASSFEGGYGNTIY
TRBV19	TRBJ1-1	ASSIRNTEAF